This T cell receptor beta chain was identified in a study of beta chain features in type 1 diabetes. For the study at large: Sorted cells numbering 107,917,701 were examined across all samples.

Reverse transcribing all isolated RNA meant expressed TCRB transcripts were sequenced. The data were produced by immunoSEQ multiplex PCR, yet TCRdb's version contains in-frame clones alone and is incomplete. The sample shows 640,000 or so clones, 11% to 15% of them seen only once. There was one heparinised blood draw per donor, averaging around 120 mL. The trim removed 2 bases at V and 7 bases at J, leaving 4 bases unmatched. The CDR3 length is 14 residues. Germline CDR1 is KGHSH and CDR2 is LQKENI. Study-wide points: Across patients, naive, central memory and Treg TCRB repertoires exhibited apparently greater similarity than was observed across healthy donors. Significant though moderate, a shortening of TCRB CDR3s appeared in all four CD4+ subsets of Type 1 diabetes patients. Patients with type 1 diabetes showed fewer VDJ junction insertions and more deletions.

To note about this clone: No antigen is known for it.

This receptor was taken from a man aged 18 to 29 with type 1 diabetes. Specimen: naive CD4+ T cells from blood. This sequence joins TRBV18 and TRBJ1-1; TRBD1 agrees at 10 bases. CDR3 sequence: CASSPGDRGHEAFF. CDR3 in DNA: TGTGCCAGCTCACCAGGGGACAGGGGCCATGAAGCTTTCTTT.